The 13 T cell receptor beta chains reported below all come from one sample, sequenced in a study of T cell responses to AZD1222 COVID-19 vaccine. TCRdb's table, derived via immunoSEQ multiplex PCR, lists solely in-frame clones and lacks some. The data contain 150,000 or so clones, about 90% of them singletons. This sample comprised peripheral blood, obtained on day 0 of AZD1222 vaccination. Every receptor here comes from an adult in good health.

The J gene is TRBJ2-3, the V gene TRBV7-9, with 9 bases matching TRBD2. In germline, CDR1 is SEHNR, CDR2 FQNEAQ (reference sequence). V gave up 5 bases and J gave up 2 bases; unmatched junction bases: 5. There are 15 residues in the CDR3. The CDR3, as DNA: TGTGCCAGCAGCCAAGCGGGGGGAATCACAGATACGCAGTATTTT. As protein: CASSQAGGITDTQYF. The full variable domain, with the rest looked up from reference TRBV7-9 and TRBJ2-3, is DTGVSQNPRHKITKRGQNVTFRCDPISEHNRLYWYRQTLGQGPEFLTYFQNEAQLEKSRLLSDRFSAERPKGSFSTLEIQRTEQGDSAMYLCASSQAGGITDTQYFGPGTRLTVL.

In its sample, this clone was seen a few times. V is TRBV18 and J is TRBJ1-3; D remains ambiguous. CDR1 is KGHSH, CDR2 LQKENI, per germline. V gave up 2 bases and J gave up 0 bases, with 14 bases separating them. This CDR3 spans 17 amino acids. The CDR3 DNA follows: TGTGCCAGCTCACCATCACGGGTCCCAAGCTCTGGAAACACCATATATTTT. Translation: CASSPSRVPSSGNTIYF. Filled out from reference TRBV18 and TRBJ1-3, the complete variable domain reads NAGVMQNPRHLVRRRGQEARLRCSPMKGHSHVYWYRQLPEEGLKFMVYLQKENIIDESGMPKERFSAEFPKEGPSILRIQQVVRGDSAAYFCASSPSRVPSSGNTIYFGEGSWLTVV.

In its sample, this clone was seen once. The V gene is TRBV9, the J gene TRBJ2-2; weak D call: TRBD2 (5 bases). Trimming removed 7 bases from V and 3 bases from J, with 10 bases in between. This CDR3 contains 13 residues. Germline V gives CDR1 SGDLS, CDR2 YYNGEE. This chain's CDR3 is CASAGSHTGELFF. The CDR3 bases are TGTGCCAGCGCGGGTAGCCACACCGGGGAGCTGTTTTTT.

The chain has TRBV6-5 and TRBJ1-6; D is ambiguous. The V and J ends lost 2 bases and 9 bases respectively, with 11 bases between them. This CDR3 comprises 14 residues. CDR1 is MNHEY, CDR2 SVGAGI, per germline. The CDR3 is CASSYGGRRSPLHF. Written as DNA, the CDR3 is TGTGCCAGCAGTTACGGTGGTAGGCGTTCACCCCTCCACTTT.

This rearrangement joins TRBV9 to TRBJ1-2; possibly TRBD1 for D (5 bases). Germline V gives CDR1 SGDLS, CDR2 YYNGEE. The CDR3 covers 15 residues. Trimming stripped 0 bases from V and 9 bases from J, with 18 bases between. DNA of the CDR3: TGTGCCAGCAGCGTAGATCTTTCATCCCAGGGAAGCTACACCTTC. Its protein is CASSVDLSSQGSYTF.

The chain has TRBV7-3 and TRBJ2-1; TRBD2 aligns across 10 bases. Trimming at V came to 6 bases and at J to 5 bases, leaving 10 bases not matched to a gene. The CDR3 is 16 amino acids. The germline gives CDR1 SGHTA, CDR2 FQGTGA. The DNA of the CDR3 is TGTGCCAGCAGTCGAGCGGGACTAGCGAGAAACAATGAGCAGTTCTTC. This gives the protein CASSRAGLARNNEQFF.

The chain links TRBV12-3 or TRBV12-4 to TRBJ1-1; D perhaps matches TRBD1 (5 bases). The CDR3 has 13 residues. Trimming pared 3 bases from V and 3 bases from J, leaving 8 bases between. The DNA of the CDR3 is TGTGCCAGCAGTTTGAGGGGAGACACTGAAGCTTTCTTT. The encoded protein is CASSLRGDTEAFF.

The chain uses TRBV5-1 and TRBJ2-2, with a possible D match to TRBD1 (5 bases). The CDR3 spans 17 residues. The germline CDR1 and CDR2 sequences are SGHRS and YFSETQ. V lost 0 bases and J 0 bases, leaving 12 bases between the germline ends. In nucleotides, the CDR3 is TGCGCCAGCAGCTTGGGGGGCGGCCGGCCGAACACCGGGGAGCTGTTTTTT. Protein sequence: CASSLGGGRPNTGELFF.

V is TRBV5-4 and J is TRBJ2-3; 10 bases are shared with TRBD2. J gave up 1 base and V 3 bases, and 5 bases lay outside the gene matches. Germline assignment: CDR1 SGHNT and CDR2 YYREEE (reference sequence). The CDR3 extends over 16 amino acids. The CDR3 protein is CASSSPGLAGTDTQYF. Here the CDR3 DNA reads TGTGCCAGCAGCTCTCCTGGACTAGCGGGCACAGATACGCAGTATTTT.

The CDR3 loop reads CASSPQGASDEKLFF. DNA of the CDR3: TGTGCCAGCTCACCACAGGGGGCTTCTGATGAAAAACTGTTTTTT. The V call is TRBV18, the J call TRBJ1-4; 7 bases fit TRBD1. This CDR3 is built from 15 residues. CDR1 is KGHSH, CDR2 LQKENI, per germline. J lost 6 bases, V lost 1 base, and 5 bases had no gene match. Full variable domain (remainder filled in from reference TRBV18 and TRBJ1-4): NAGVMQNPRHLVRRRGQEARLRCSPMKGHSHVYWYRQLPEEGLKFMVYLQKENIIDESGMPKERFSAEFPKEGPSILRIQQVVRGDSAAYFCASSPQGASDEKLFFGSGTQLSVL.

The chain is built from TRBV27 and TRBJ2-7; TRBD1 agrees at 7 bases. The V gene's germline CDR1 is MNHEY and CDR2 SMNVEV (reference sequence). The CDR3 covers 15 residues. The J segment lost 2 bases and the V segment lost 3 bases, leaving 7 bases of the junction unmatched. The CDR3 DNA reads TGTGCCAGCAGTTTCATAAACAGGGGCGCCTACGAGCAGTACTTC. Its protein product is CASSFINRGAYEQYF.

This CDR3 is CASSETPTNYGYTF. The DNA of the CDR3 is TGTGCCAGCAGTGAAACACCTACTAACTATGGCTACACCTTC. The chain employs TRBV6-1 and TRBJ1-2; D is unclear. V was cut by 2 bases and J by 0 bases, with 7 bases left in between. Germline V gene data show CDR1 as MNHNS and CDR2 as SASEGT. The CDR3 extends over 14 amino acids.

CDR3 region: CASSPSGGIDTQYF. The CDR3, as DNA: TGTGCCAGCAGTCCAAGCGGGGGAATAGATACGCAGTATTTT. This chain uses TRBV7-3 with TRBJ2-3, with TRBD2 identical over 8 bases. V trimming: 6 bases; J trimming: 5 bases; junction bases outside the gene matches: 7. The CDR3 is made up of 14 amino acids. CDR1 is SGHTA, CDR2 FQGTGA, per germline.